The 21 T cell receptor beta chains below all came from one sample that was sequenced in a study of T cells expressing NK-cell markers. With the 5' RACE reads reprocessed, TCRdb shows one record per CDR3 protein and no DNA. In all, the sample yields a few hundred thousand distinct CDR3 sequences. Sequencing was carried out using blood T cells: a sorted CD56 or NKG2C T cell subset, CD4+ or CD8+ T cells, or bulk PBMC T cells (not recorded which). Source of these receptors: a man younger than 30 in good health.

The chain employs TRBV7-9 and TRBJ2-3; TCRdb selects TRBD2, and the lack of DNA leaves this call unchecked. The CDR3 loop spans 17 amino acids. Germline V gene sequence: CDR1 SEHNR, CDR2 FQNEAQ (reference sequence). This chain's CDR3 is CASSVPGLRLEADTQYF.

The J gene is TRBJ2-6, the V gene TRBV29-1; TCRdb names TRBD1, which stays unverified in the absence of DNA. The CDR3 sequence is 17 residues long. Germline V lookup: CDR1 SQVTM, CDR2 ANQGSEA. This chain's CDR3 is CSVEGEQGLSGANVLTF.

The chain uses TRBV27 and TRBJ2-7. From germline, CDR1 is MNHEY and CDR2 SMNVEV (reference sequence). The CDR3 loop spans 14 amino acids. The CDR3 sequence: CASSLGFGGYEQYF.

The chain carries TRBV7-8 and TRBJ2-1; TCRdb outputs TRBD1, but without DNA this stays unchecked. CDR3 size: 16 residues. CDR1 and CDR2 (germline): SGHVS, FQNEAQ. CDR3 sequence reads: CASRHSGFKGYNEQFF.

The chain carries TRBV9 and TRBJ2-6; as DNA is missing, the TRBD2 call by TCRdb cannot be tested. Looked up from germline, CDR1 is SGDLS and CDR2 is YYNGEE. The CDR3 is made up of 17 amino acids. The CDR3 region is CASSVAGGSSGANVLTF. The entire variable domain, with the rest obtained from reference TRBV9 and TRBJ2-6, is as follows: DSGVTQTPKHLITATGQRVTLRCSPRSGDLSVYWYQQSLDQGLQFLIQYYNGEERAKGNILERFSAQQFPDLHSELNLSSLELGDSALYFCASSVAGGSSGANVLTFGAGSRLTVL.

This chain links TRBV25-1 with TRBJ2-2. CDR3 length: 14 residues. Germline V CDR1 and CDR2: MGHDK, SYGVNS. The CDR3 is CASGYEVYTGELFF.

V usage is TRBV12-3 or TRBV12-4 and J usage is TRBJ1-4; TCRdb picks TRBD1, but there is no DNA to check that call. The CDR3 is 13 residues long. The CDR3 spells CASSGQVGEKLFF.

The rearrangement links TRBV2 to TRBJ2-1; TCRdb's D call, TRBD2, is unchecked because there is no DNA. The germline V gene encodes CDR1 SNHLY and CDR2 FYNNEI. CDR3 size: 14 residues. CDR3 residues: CASSGLYGSPEQFF.

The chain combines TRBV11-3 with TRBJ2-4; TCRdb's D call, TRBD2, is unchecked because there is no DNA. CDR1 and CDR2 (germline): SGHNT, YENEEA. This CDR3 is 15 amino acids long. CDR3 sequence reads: CASSPDSGNKNIQYF.

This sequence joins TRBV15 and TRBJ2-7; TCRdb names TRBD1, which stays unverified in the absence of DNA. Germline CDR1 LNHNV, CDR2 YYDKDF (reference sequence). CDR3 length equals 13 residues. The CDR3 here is CATSPGRAYEQYF.

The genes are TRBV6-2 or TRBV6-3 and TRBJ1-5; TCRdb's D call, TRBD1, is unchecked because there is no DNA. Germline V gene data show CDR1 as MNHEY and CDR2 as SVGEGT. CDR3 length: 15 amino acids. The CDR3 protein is CASSPQGEPGQPQHF.

The CDR3 here is CASSLDRVGNTEAFF. The rearrangement links TRBV7-3 to TRBJ1-1; TCRdb reports TRBD1, a call that lacks DNA to check it against. Germline values: CDR1 SGHTA, CDR2 FQGTGA. The CDR3 contains 15 residues.

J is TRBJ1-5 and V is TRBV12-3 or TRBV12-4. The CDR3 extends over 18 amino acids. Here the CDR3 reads CASSRGWEGRRSNQPQHF.

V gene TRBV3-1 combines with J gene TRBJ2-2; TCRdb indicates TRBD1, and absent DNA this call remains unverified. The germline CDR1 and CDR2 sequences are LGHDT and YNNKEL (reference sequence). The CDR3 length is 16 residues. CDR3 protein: CASSQEWGSPPGELFF.

CDR3 protein: CASSLGDGKNEQFF. The chain joins TRBV5-1 to TRBJ2-1; TCRdb gives TRBD2 as the D gene, but with no DNA this cannot be confirmed. The CDR3 contains 14 residues. Germline values: CDR1 SGHRS, CDR2 YFSETQ.

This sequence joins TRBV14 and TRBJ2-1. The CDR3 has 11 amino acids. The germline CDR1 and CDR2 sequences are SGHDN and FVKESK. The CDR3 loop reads CASRGFDEQFF. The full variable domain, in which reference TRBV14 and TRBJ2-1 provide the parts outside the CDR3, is EAGVTQFPSHSVIEKGQTVTLRCDPISGHDNLYWYRRVMGKEIKFLLHFVKESKQDESGMPNNRFLAERTGGTYSTLKVQPAELEDSGVYFCASRGFDEQFFGPGTRLTVL.

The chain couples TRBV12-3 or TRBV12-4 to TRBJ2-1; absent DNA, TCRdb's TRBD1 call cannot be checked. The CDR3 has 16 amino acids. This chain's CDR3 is CASSLSRPGTYNEQFF.

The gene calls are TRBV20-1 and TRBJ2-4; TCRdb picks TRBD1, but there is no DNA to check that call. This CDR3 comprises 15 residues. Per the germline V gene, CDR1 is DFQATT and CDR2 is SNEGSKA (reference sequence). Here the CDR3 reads CSAREWGESKNIQYF.

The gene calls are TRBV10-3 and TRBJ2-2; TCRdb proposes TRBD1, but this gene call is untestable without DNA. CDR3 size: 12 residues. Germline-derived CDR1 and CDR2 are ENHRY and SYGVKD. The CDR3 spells CAMGQYTGELFF.

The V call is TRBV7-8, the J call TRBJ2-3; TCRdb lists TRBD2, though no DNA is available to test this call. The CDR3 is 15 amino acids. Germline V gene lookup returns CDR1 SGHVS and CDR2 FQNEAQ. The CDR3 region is CASTPRGGHTDTQYF.

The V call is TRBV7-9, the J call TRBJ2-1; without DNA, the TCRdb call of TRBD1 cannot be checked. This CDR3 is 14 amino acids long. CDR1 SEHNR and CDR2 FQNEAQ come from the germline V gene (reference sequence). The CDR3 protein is CASSLGTGWNEQFF.